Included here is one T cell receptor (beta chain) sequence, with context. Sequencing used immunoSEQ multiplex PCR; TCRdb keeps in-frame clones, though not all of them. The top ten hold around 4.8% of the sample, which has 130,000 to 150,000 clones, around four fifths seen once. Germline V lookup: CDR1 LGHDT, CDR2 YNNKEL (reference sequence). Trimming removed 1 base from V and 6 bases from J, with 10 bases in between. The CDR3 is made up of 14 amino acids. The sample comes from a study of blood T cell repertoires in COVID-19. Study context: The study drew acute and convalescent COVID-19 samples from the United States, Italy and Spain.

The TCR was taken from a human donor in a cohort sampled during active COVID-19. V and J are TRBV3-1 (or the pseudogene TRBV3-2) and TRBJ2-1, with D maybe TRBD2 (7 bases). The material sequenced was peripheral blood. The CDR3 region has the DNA TGTGCCAGCAGCCAAGGGCGGGGGCGCAATGAGCAGTTCTTC. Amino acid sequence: CASSQGRGRNEQFF.